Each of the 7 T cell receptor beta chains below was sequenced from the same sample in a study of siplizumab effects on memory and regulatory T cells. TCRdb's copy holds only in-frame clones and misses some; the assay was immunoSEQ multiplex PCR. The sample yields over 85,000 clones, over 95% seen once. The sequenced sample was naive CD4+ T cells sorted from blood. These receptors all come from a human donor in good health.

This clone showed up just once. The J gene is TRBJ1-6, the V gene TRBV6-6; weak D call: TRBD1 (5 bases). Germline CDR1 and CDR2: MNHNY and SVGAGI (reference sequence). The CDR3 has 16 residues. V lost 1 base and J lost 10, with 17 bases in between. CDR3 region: CASSYFGGGEGSPLHF. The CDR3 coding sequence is TGTGCCAGCAGTTACTTCGGCGGGGGGGAAGGGTCACCCCTCCACTTT.

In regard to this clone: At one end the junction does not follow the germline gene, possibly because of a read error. The CDR3 is CASSLSGTVPNYGYTF. The CDR3 DNA reads as TGTGCCAGCAGCTTATCCGGGACAGTACCTAACTATGGCTACACCTTC. The rearrangement joins TRBV27 to TRBJ1-2, with 7 bases that match TRBD1. CDR3 length equals 16 residues. Germline-derived CDR1 and CDR2 are MNHEY and SMNVEV (reference sequence).

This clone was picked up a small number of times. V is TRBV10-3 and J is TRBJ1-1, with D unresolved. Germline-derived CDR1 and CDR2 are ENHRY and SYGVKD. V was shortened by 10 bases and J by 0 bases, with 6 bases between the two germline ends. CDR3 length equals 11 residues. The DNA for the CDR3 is TGTGCCACCCTCATGAACACTGAAGCTTTCTTT. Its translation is CATLMNTEAFF.

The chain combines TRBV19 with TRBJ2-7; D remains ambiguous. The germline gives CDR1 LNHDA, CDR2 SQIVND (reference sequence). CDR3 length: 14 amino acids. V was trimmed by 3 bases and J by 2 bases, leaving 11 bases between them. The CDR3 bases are TGTGCCAGTAGTATTGGTGAAACCACCTACGAGCAGTACTTC. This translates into CASSIGETTYEQYF.

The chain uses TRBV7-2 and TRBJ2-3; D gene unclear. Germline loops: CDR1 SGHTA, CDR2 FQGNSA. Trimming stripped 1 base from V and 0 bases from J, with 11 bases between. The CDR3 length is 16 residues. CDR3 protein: CASSLEVSLSTDTQYF. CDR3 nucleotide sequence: TGTGCCAGCAGCTTAGAGGTTTCACTTAGCACAGATACGCAGTATTTT.

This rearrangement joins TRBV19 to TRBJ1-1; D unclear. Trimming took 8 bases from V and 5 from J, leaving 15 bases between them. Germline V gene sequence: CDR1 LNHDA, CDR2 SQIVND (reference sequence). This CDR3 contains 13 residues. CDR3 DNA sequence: TGTGCCAGTGTCGAGGAAGGGCGTACTGAAGCTTTCTTT. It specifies CASVEEGRTEAFF.

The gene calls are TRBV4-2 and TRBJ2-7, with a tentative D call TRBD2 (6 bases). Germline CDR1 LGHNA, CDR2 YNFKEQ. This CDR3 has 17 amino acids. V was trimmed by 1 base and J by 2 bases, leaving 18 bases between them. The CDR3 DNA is TGTGCCAGCAGCCAAGGGTTATCGGCGGGGCTCACCTACGAGCAGTACTTC. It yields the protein CASSQGLSAGLTYEQYF.